A selection of T cell receptor beta chains follows, all from one sample in a study of CD8 T cells in ankylosing spondylitis. Each CDR3 protein gets one entry after TCRdb re-called the 5' RACE reads with MiXCR. The table has approximately 540,000 distinct CDR3 sequences, approximately 12% seen once. Sequenced input: blood, either unsorted or a sorted T cell fraction (not recorded which). The origin of the receptors is a male donor with ankylosing spondylitis. The CDR3 runs from the conserved cysteine through the conserved F or W. Fields, in order: D gene, clone size, J gene, V gene, CDR3 protein, CDR3 DNA. D genes are given only for firm matches. Part of the rows lack a size; the others show once, few, many or a class for expanded clones.

NA few TRBJ2-3 TRBV6-2/TRBV6-3 CASSYWQGTDTQYF TGTGCCAGCAGTTACTGGCAGGGTACAGATACGCAGTATTTT
TRBD2 NA TRBJ2-5 TRBV2 CASSEEAGEGETQYF TGTGCCAGCAGTGAGGAGGCGGGAGAGGGGGAGACCCAGTACTTC
TRBD1 many TRBJ1-1 TRBV5-5 CASSLGDRIGNTEAFF TGTGCCAGCAGCTTGGGGGACAGGATAGGGAACACTGAAGCTTTCTTT
NA NA TRBJ1-2 TRBV6-1 CASSEVGYTF TGTGCCAGCAGTGAAGTGGGCTACACCTTC
NA many TRBJ1-1 TRBV5-1 CASSLAGDDTEAFF TGCGCCAGCAGCTTGGCAGGGGATGACACTGAAGCTTTCTTT
NA few TRBJ1-3 TRBV7-2 CASSIPGTLVSGNTIYF TGTGCCAGCAGCATCCCCGGGACACTCGTCTCTGGAAACACCATATATTTT
TRBD2 NA TRBJ2-3 TRBV14 CASREQGTSTQYF TGTGCCAGCAGAGAGCAGGGGACTAGTACGCAGTATTTT
NA NA TRBJ2-1 TRBV5-1 CASSPMLRGNYNEQFF TGCGCCAGCAGCCCCATGCTTAGGGGGAATTACAATGAGCAGTTCTTC
TRBD1 few TRBJ2-3 TRBV24-1 CATSGGDRGTDTQYF TGTGCCACCAGTGGGGGGGACAGGGGTACAGATACGCAGTATTTT
NA few TRBJ1-1 TRBV7-9 CASSVTSNTEAFF TGTGCCAGCAGCGTTACATCTAACACTGAAGCTTTCTTT
NA NA TRBJ2-1 TRBV3-1 CASSQRGGGKYNEQFF TGTGCCAGCAGCCAACGAGGGGGCGGGAAGTACAATGAGCAGTTCTTC
NA many TRBJ2-3 TRBV24-1 CATSDLSFGGKDTQYF TGTGCCACCAGTGATTTGAGCTTCGGGGGTAAGGATACGCAGTATTTT
NA NA TRBJ1-2 TRBV11-2 CASSLDLSIPSSYGYTF TGTGCCAGCAGCTTAGACCTTTCTATACCCTCAAGCTATGGCTACACCTTC
NA few TRBJ2-2 TRBV6-1 CASTAQEGRNTGELFF TGTGCCAGCACCGCCCAAGAAGGGCGGAACACCGGGGAGCTGTTTTTT
NA once TRBJ2-3 TRBV6-2/TRBV6-3 CASSHSSDSSTDTQYF TGTGCCAGCAGTCACTCGTCAGATTCTAGCACAGATACGCAGTATTTT
NA many TRBJ2-7 TRBV15 CATSRDLGTHEQYF TGTGCCACCAGCAGAGATTTGGGAACCCACGAGCAGTACTTC
NA NA TRBJ1-1 TRBV20-1 CSASRSREAFF TGCAGTGCTAGCCGAAGCCGTGAAGCTTTCTTT
NA NA TRBJ2-2 TRBV20-1 CSATHGGAAGELFF TGCAGTGCTACCCACGGGGGAGCCGCCGGGGAGCTGTTTTTT
NA few TRBJ2-1 TRBV27 CASTSGGPLYNEQFF TGTGCCAGCACCTCTGGGGGGCCTTTATACAATGAGCAGTTCTTC
NA many TRBJ2-1 TRBV18 CASSPGTGIGLAGVGYNEQFF TGTGCCAGCTCACCTGGGACAGGGATTGGTCTAGCGGGAGTAGGCTACAATGAGCAGTTCTTC
NA NA TRBJ2-1 TRBV20-1 CSASGPGIDNEQFF TGCAGTGCTAGTGGACCAGGAATAGACAATGAGCAGTTCTTC
NA few TRBJ1-4 TRBV7-9 CASARGVTNEKLFF TGTGCCAGCGCCCGTGGAGTAACTAATGAAAAACTGTTTTTT
TRBD2 NA TRBJ2-3 TRBV20-1 CSARKPLAGREDTQYF TGCAGTGCTAGAAAGCCCCTAGCGGGGCGCGAAGATACGCAGTATTTT
NA few TRBJ1-1 TRBV19 CASSFPGVGVNTEAFF TGTGCCAGTAGTTTCCCAGGGGTTGGAGTGAACACTGAAGCTTTCTTT
NA many TRBJ2-5 TRBV20-1 CSQDSDQETQYF TGCAGCCAGGACAGTGACCAAGAGACCCAGTACTTC
TRBD2 NA TRBJ2-1 TRBV20-1 CSALLAASSYNEQFF TGCAGTGCTCTTCTAGCGGCGAGCTCCTACAATGAGCAGTTCTTC
TRBD1 few TRBJ2-7 TRBV18 CASSTGQGEIDEQYF TGTGCCAGCTCAACAGGACAGGGAGAAATCGACGAGCAGTACTTC
TRBD1 NA TRBJ1-4 TRBV12-3/TRBV12-4 CASSATGARGEKLFF TGTGCCAGCAGCGCCACAGGGGCGAGGGGTGAAAAACTGTTTTTT
NA few TRBJ2-1 TRBV7-7 CASSLIRGKGEQFF TGTGCCAGCAGCTTAATCAGGGGAAAAGGTGAGCAGTTCTTC
TRBD1 few TRBJ2-1 TRBV11-2 CASSSRQEPGGEQFF TGTGCCAGCAGCTCCAGACAGGAACCAGGGGGTGAGCAGTTCTTC
NA few TRBJ1-1 TRBV12-3/TRBV12-4 CASSLNTVKTEAFF TGTGCCAGCAGTTTAAACACGGTGAAAACTGAAGCTTTCTTT
NA NA TRBJ2-2 TRBV11-2 CASSSGTLTGELFF TGTGCCAGCAGCTCCGGGACTCTTACCGGGGAGCTGTTTTTT
TRBD1 NA TRBJ1-2 TRBV2 CASSEKGASYGYTF TGTGCCAGCAGTGAGAAGGGGGCGAGCTATGGCTACACCTTC